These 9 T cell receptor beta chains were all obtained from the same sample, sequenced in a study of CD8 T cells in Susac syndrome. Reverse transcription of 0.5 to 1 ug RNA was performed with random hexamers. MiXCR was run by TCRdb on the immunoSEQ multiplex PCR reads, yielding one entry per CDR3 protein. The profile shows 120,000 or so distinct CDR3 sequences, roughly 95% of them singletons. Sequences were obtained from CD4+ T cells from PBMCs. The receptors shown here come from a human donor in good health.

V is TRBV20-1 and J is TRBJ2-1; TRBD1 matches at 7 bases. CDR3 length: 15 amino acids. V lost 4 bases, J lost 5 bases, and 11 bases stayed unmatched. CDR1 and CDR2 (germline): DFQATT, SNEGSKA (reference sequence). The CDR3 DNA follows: TGCAGTGCTATAAACCAGGACAGGCCCAACAATGAGCAGTTCTTC. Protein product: CSAINQDRPNNEQFF.

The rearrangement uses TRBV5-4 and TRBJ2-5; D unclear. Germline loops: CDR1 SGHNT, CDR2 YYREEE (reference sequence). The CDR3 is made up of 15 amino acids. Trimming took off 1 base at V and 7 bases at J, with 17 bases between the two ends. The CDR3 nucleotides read TGTGCCAGCAGCTTGAGGAGTAGTTCGACGGGGACCCAGTACTTC. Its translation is CASSLRSSSTGTQYF.

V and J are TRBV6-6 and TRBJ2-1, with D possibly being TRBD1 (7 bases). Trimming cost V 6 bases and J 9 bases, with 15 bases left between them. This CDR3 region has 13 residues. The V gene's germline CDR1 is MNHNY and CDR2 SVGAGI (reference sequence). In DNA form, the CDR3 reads TGTGCCAGCAGGGACAGGATCGGGGGTGAGCAGTTCTTC. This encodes CASRDRIGGEQFF.

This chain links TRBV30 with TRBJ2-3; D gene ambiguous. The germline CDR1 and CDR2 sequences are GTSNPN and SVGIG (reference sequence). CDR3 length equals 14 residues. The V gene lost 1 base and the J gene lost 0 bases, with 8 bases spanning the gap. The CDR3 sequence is CAWSEMDSTDTQYF. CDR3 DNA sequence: TGTGCCTGGAGTGAAATGGACAGCACAGATACGCAGTATTTT. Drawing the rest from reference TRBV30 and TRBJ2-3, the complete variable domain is SQTIHQWPATLVQPVGSPLSLECTVEGTSNPNLYWYRQAAGRGLQLLFYSVGIGQISSEVPQNLSASRPQDRQFILSSKKLLLSDSGFYLCAWSEMDSTDTQYFGPGTRLTVL.

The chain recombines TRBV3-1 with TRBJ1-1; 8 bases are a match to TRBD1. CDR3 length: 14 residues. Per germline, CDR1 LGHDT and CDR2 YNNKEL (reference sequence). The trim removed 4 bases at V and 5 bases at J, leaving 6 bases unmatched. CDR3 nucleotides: TGTGCCAGCAGCCCGCTAACAGGGGGGACTGAAGCTTTCTTT. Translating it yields CASSPLTGGTEAFF.

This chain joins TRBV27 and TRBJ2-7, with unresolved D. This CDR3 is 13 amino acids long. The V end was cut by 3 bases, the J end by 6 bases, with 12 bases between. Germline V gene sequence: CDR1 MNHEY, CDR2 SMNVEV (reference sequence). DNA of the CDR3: TGTGCCAGCAGTTTCAAAGGCCTGGGCGAGCAGTACTTC. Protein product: CASSFKGLGEQYF.

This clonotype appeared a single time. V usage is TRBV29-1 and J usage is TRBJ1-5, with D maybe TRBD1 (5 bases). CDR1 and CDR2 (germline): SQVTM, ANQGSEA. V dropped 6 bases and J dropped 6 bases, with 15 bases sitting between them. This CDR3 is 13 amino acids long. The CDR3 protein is CSVGDQGSQPQHF. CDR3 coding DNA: TGCAGCGTCGGGGATCAGGGAAGTCAGCCCCAGCATTTT.

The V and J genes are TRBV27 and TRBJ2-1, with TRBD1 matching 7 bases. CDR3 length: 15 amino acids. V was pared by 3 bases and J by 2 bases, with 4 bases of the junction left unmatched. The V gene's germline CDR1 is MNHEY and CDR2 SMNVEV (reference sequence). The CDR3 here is CASSFEGTAYNEQFF. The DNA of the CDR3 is TGTGCCAGCAGTTTTGAGGGGACAGCCTACAATGAGCAGTTCTTC.

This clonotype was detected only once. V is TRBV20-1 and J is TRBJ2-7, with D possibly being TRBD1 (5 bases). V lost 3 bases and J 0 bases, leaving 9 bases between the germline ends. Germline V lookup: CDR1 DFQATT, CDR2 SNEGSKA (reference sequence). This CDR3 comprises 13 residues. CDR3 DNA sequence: TGCAGTGCTAGTCAGGGCAACTCCTACGAGCAGTACTTC. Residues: CSASQGNSYEQYF.